Below are 2 T cell receptor beta chains sequenced from a single sample in a study of blood T cell repertoires in COVID-19. Method: immunoSEQ multiplex PCR; TCRdb's copy keeps in-frame clones and lacks some. The data contain around 170,000 clones, more than 85% of them singletons. Sequences were obtained from PBMCs or T cells enriched from blood (not recorded which). These receptors were collected from a woman in her forties or fifties who had recovered from COVID-19.

This chain joins TRBV20-1 and TRBJ1-1, with D possibly being TRBD1 (5 bases). CDR1 DFQATT and CDR2 SNEGSKA come from the germline V gene (reference sequence). CDR3 size: 11 residues. With 3 bases removed from V and 7 bases from J, the gap between germline ends came to 9 bases. The CDR3 spells CSARQGFEAFF. The CDR3 DNA sequence: TGCAGTGCTAGGCAGGGCTTTGAAGCTTTCTTT.

The genes are TRBV10-3 and TRBJ1-1; TRBD1 is a possible D gene (5 bases). The ends were cut back, 6 bases at V and 0 bases at J, with 11 bases in the middle. This CDR3 is built from 14 residues. Germline values: CDR1 ENHRY, CDR2 SYGVKD. CDR3 sequence: CAIRAGQLNTEAFF. The CDR3 coding sequence is TGTGCCATCAGAGCGGGGCAGCTGAACACTGAAGCTTTCTTT.